Below are 26 T cell receptor beta chains sequenced from a single sample in a study of identical twins. A single record per CDR3 protein comes from TCRdb applying MiXCR to the 5' RACE reads. The repertoire holds around 300,000 distinct CDR3 sequences, with around 8.8% as singletons. This sample also belongs to another study, concerning yellow fever vaccine responses in identical twins.

The sequenced material came from memory (CD45RO+) T cells sorted from blood. The receptor set was obtained from a woman aged 18-35 years in good health.

This clonotype was observed at least ten times. The chain combines TRBV7-8 with TRBJ2-7; D ambiguous. The CDR3 contains 15 residues. V dropped 5 bases and J dropped 5 bases, with 19 bases sitting between them. Germline V gene sequence: CDR1 SGHVS, CDR2 FQNEAQ. CDR3 in amino acids: CASSPIPIDIHEQYF. The CDR3 region has the DNA TGTGCCAGCAGCCCCATCCCTATAGATATCCACGAGCAGTACTTC.

In its sample, this clonotype was seen a few times. The chain couples TRBV3-1 to TRBJ2-6; D remains ambiguous. The germline gives CDR1 LGHDT, CDR2 YNNKEL (reference sequence). The CDR3 totals 15 residues. Trimming left V 4 bases short and J 0 bases short, with 7 bases between. CDR3 sequence: CASSPRDSGANVLTF. In DNA, the CDR3 is TGTGCCAGCAGCCCCAGAGACTCTGGGGCCAACGTCCTGACTTTC.

This clonotype was seen ten or more times. The chain carries TRBV7-8 and TRBJ1-5, with a possible D match to TRBD1 (5 bases). Germline CDR1 reads SGHVS; CDR2 reads FQNEAQ. This CDR3 has 17 amino acids. V lost 0 bases and J lost 0, with 12 bases in between. CDR3 loop: CASSLAERDLSNQPQHF. The DNA of the CDR3 is TGTGCCAGCAGCTTAGCGGAGAGGGACCTTAGCAATCAGCCCCAGCATTTT.

This clonotype was recorded at least ten times. The V and J genes are TRBV7-8 and TRBJ1-2, with a possible D match to TRBD1 (6 bases). CDR1 is SGHVS, CDR2 FQNEAQ, per germline. V lost 5 bases to trimming and J lost 8 bases, with 18 bases between them. The CDR3 sequence is 14 residues long. DNA of the CDR3: TGTGCCAGCAGCCTTGACAGGTTATATGAGGGCTACACCTTC. As protein: CASSLDRLYEGYTF.

This clonotype was seen a handful of times. The V gene is TRBV27, the J gene TRBJ1-6; D is uncertain. Trimming took off 6 bases at V and 8 bases at J, with 8 bases between the two ends. Germline V gene data show CDR1 as MNHEY and CDR2 as SMNVEV (reference sequence). The CDR3 loop spans 12 amino acids. CDR3 residues: CASRERDSPLHF. CDR3 bases: TGTGCCAGCAGGGAGAGAGATTCACCCCTCCACTTT.

Only a few counts were recorded for this clonotype. The chain has TRBV15 and TRBJ2-3, with a weak D call TRBD2 (6 bases). The CDR3 sequence is 16 residues long. The V gene lost 5 bases and the J gene lost 1 base, with 16 bases spanning the gap. Germline assignment: CDR1 LNHNV and CDR2 YYDKDF (reference sequence). DNA of the CDR3: TGTGCCACCAGCCCTCCGACTAGTCATCGCACAGATACGCAGTATTTT. Its translation is CATSPPTSHRTDTQYF.

This clonotype appeared many times. The chain carries TRBV12-3 or TRBV12-4 and TRBJ2-1; TRBD2 aligns across 9 bases. CDR3 length equals 16 residues. The V segment lost 3 bases and the J segment 8 bases; nucleotides outside the gene matches: 11. The CDR3 spells CASSFIAGAPTHEQFF. CDR3 in DNA: TGTGCCAGCAGTTTTATAGCGGGAGCCCCCACACATGAGCAGTTCTTC.

V and J are TRBV3-1 and TRBJ2-3; perhaps TRBD1 as D (5 bases). The CDR3 sequence is 13 residues long. V was clipped by 1 base and J by 5 bases, with 7 bases between them. Germline V gives CDR1 LGHDT, CDR2 YNNKEL (reference sequence). The CDR3 DNA is TGTGCCAGCAGCCAAGGCCAGGGAGATACGCAGTATTTT. This gives the protein CASSQGQGDTQYF.

To note about this clonotype: This may arise from a read error, as a much more abundant clone is one base away. The chain recombines TRBV12-3 or TRBV12-4 with TRBJ2-1, with 10 positions matching TRBD2. With the DNA end fitting TRBJ2-7 better, the J assignment may be wrong. This CDR3 is built from 17 residues. CDR3 loop: CASSPNPYSGRVNEQYF. CDR3 in DNA: TGTGCCAGCAGCCCAAACCCTTACAGCGGGAGGGTTAATGAGCAGTACTTC.

This clonotype has more than one count but fewer than ten. The chain carries TRBV5-1 and TRBJ2-3; TRBD2 matches at 8 bases. Germline CDR1 and CDR2: SGHRS and YFSETQ. Losses at the gene ends were 0 bases for V and 3 bases for J; bases not matched to a gene: 6. The CDR3 spans 16 residues. CDR3 DNA: TGCGCCAGCAGCTTGGAAGCGGGAGCTCAGACAGATACGCAGTATTTT. Translation gives CASSLEAGAQTDTQYF.

In its sample, this clonotype was seen a few times. V and J are TRBV24-1 and TRBJ2-3; D is uncertain. Trimming pared 7 bases from V and 4 bases from J, leaving 11 bases between. CDR3 length equals 13 residues. Germline values: CDR1 KGHDR, CDR2 SFDVKD. CDR3: CATSAYKADTQYF. CDR3 DNA sequence: TGTGCCACCAGCGCTTATAAGGCAGATACGCAGTATTTT.

The sample holds a few counts of this clonotype. The chain recombines TRBV28 with TRBJ1-4; TRBD1 aligns across 10 bases. The length of the CDR3 is 17 residues. With 5 bases clipped from V and 4 bases from J, the junction kept 10 bases outside the gene matches. Germline V gene data show CDR1 as MDHEN and CDR2 as SYDVKM. The CDR3 DNA reads as TGTGCCAGCAGTCCCCGAGTAGGGACAGGGGTTAATGAAAAACTGTTTTTT. It specifies CASSPRVGTGVNEKLFF.

This clonotype occurred many times. The V gene is TRBV7-8, the J gene TRBJ2-3; 11 bases are a match to TRBD1. CDR1 is SGHVS, CDR2 FQNEAQ, per germline. The CDR3 runs 16 residues. Germline trimming cut 3 bases from V and 3 bases from J; bases unmatched to any gene: 5. CDR3 in amino acids: CASSLHGTGGTDTQYF. CDR3 nucleotide sequence: TGTGCCAGCAGCTTGCACGGGACAGGGGGAACAGATACGCAGTATTTT.

This chain joins TRBV28 and TRBJ1-5; no firm D call. The CDR3 contains 16 residues. Trimming cost V 1 base and J 3 bases, with 13 bases left between them. CDR1 and CDR2 from the germline V gene are MDHEN and SYDVKM. The DNA of the CDR3 is TGTGCCAGCAGTTTATTAAAGCTGGATTTCAATCAGCCCCAGCATTTT. Its protein is CASSLLKLDFNQPQHF.

To note about this clonotype: A much more abundant neighbour one base away suggests this may be a read error. The chain links TRBV20-1 to TRBJ2-3, with 10 bases lining up with TRBD2. The CDR3 consists of 16 residues. Germline V gives CDR1 DFQATT, CDR2 SNEGSKA (reference sequence). CDR3: CCARTSGGEASDTQYF. CDR3 bases: TGCTGTGCACGGACTAGCGGCGGAGAGGCGTCAGATACGCAGTATTTT.

This clonotype came up many times. V is TRBV12-3 or TRBV12-4 and J is TRBJ2-7; 7 positions agree with TRBD2. The CDR3 is made up of 13 amino acids. V shed 4 bases and J 4 bases; nucleotides not matched to a gene: 4. Here the CDR3 DNA reads TGTGCCAGCAGTTCGAGGGAGGGGTACGAGCAGTACTTC. It encodes CASSSREGYEQYF.

The V call is TRBV2, the J call TRBJ2-7; 9 nucleotides match TRBD1. Germline loops: CDR1 SNHLY, CDR2 FYNNEI. This CDR3 is 15 amino acids long. With 3 bases clipped from V and 7 bases from J, the junction kept 10 bases outside the gene matches. The CDR3 nucleotides read TGTGCCAGCAGTGATCGGACAGGGGCCAGTTCTGAGCAGTACTTC. The encoded protein is CASSDRTGASSEQYF.

This clonotype has just a few counts. The chain recombines TRBV6-4 with TRBJ2-3; TRBD2 is a possible D gene (5 bases). Germline V CDR1 and CDR2: MRHNA, SNTAGT. V shed 2 bases and J shed 1 base, with 7 bases lying between them. The CDR3 loop spans 14 amino acids. CDR3 DNA: TGTGCCAGCAGTGACATGGGAGGCACAGATACGCAGTATTTT. It is translated as CASSDMGGTDTQYF.

This clonotype is deemed medium-sized. The chain recombines TRBV2 with TRBJ1-1, with D unresolved. The V gene's germline CDR1 is SNHLY and CDR2 FYNNEI. The CDR3 is 13 residues long. V lost 10 bases to trimming and J lost 4 bases, with 16 bases between them. Written as DNA, the CDR3 is TGTGCCACCCTTCCGTGGCGGGGCACTGAAGCTTTCTTT. It encodes CATLPWRGTEAFF.

The V call is TRBV6-1, the J call TRBJ1-1; D might be TRBD1 (5 bases). V lost 6 bases, J lost 4 bases, and 12 bases lay in between. The CDR3 loop spans 13 amino acids. CDR1 is MNHNS, CDR2 SASEGT, per germline. The CDR3 protein is CASRDTQGTEAFF. The CDR3 region has the DNA TGTGCCAGCAGGGACACCCAGGGCACTGAAGCTTTCTTT.

This clonotype was counted many times. The chain joins TRBV4-1 to TRBJ2-7; D uncertain. The germline gives CDR1 MGHRA, CDR2 YSYEKL. This CDR3 has 16 amino acids. Trimming took 1 base from V and 2 from J, leaving 15 bases between them. CDR3 loop: CASSQVFAASAYEQYF. CDR3 bases: TGCGCCAGCAGCCAAGTTTTCGCAGCAAGCGCCTACGAGCAGTACTTC.

The V call is TRBV27, the J call TRBJ1-6, with 9 bases fitting TRBD1. The germline gives CDR1 MNHEY, CDR2 SMNVEV (reference sequence). The CDR3 contains 16 residues. V dropped 2 bases and J dropped 6; count of bases not matched to a gene: 5. CDR3 coding DNA: TGTGCCAGCAGTTTAGGACAGGGGATCTCTAATTCACCCCTCCACTTT. Translated, it gives CASSLGQGISNSPLHF.

This clonotype occurred many times. The chain uses TRBV19 and TRBJ1-6, with D tentatively TRBD1 (6 bases). Germline CDR1 and CDR2: LNHDA and SQIVND (reference sequence). The CDR3 has 14 amino acids. V lost 5 bases and J lost 7, with 12 bases in between. CDR3 sequence reads: CASSVRQENSPLHF. CDR3 nucleotide sequence: TGTGCCAGTAGTGTGCGACAGGAGAATTCACCCCTCCACTTT.

In its sample, this clonotype was seen a few times. V usage is TRBV28 and J usage is TRBJ1-2, with D hard to call. The germline gives CDR1 MDHEN, CDR2 SYDVKM. Trimming took 6 bases from V and 3 from J, leaving 14 bases between them. The length of the CDR3 is 14 residues. CDR3 region: CASSPPLADYGYTF. CDR3 DNA: TGTGCCAGCAGCCCACCTTTGGCGGACTATGGCTACACCTTC.

As concerns this clonotype: This is likely a read error, given that the CDR3 carries no conserved phenylalanine or tryptophan at its end. The genes are TRBV2 and TRBJ2-5; perhaps TRBD1 as D (6 bases). CDR1 and CDR2 from the germline V gene are SNHLY and FYNNEI. The CDR3 contains 14 residues. Trimming removed 7 bases from V and 7 bases from J, with 19 bases in between. The CDR3 reads CASTPMGADPTQYL. The CDR3 DNA sequence: TGTGCCAGCACCCCCATGGGGGCGGACCCGACCCAGTACTTA.

Ten or more counts support this clonotype. V usage is TRBV29-1 and J usage is TRBJ2-2; D possibly corresponds to TRBD1 (6 bases). With 7 bases removed from V and 3 bases from J, the gap between germline ends came to 6 bases. CDR3 length: 11 residues. In germline, CDR1 is SQVTM, CDR2 ANQGSEA. In DNA form, the CDR3 reads TGCAGCGCAGGGGACACCGGGGAGCTGTTTTTT. Protein product: CSAGDTGELFF.